This paragraph covers one T cell receptor beta chain sequence. Its antigen is undetermined. Germline CDR1 is SGHAT and CDR2 is FQNNGV. This CDR3 comprises 16 residues. The junction had 7 bases not matched to a gene; V was cut back by 4 bases and J by 7 bases. This entry comes from a study of cytomegalovirus exposure and HLA in healthy donors. Findings of the study overall: Later on, a genetic analysis was performed. It linked a missense variant in DCLRE1C with V- and J-gene trimming of TCR beta. The only immune exposure information that was available was CMV serostatus. Previously analyzed data showed that most TCR beta V segments were productive at a frequency of about 90% or about 30%.

Primers for the PCR totalled 60 Vbeta and 13 Jbeta. Authors' processing steps: A follow-up analysis tallied about 80 million unique TCR beta chains, approximately 11 million shared. Measured with immunoSEQ multiplex PCR; TCRdb has only the in-frame clones, and not every one. V, J and clone size are taken as reported in that table, and D and trimming were inferred from the DNA itself. The data contain about 96,000 clones, 65% to 75% of them seen just once; the ten biggest clones take up approximately 14%. The receptor was isolated from a woman aged 70-85 years in good health and CMV-seropositive. The genes are TRBV11-2 and TRBJ1-6; 10 nucleotides line up with TRBD1. Sequences were obtained from PBMCs. The DNA for the CDR3 is TGTGCCAGCAGCTCGGAGGACAGGGGGTTCAATTCACCCCTCCACTTT. Protein: CASSSEDRGFNSPLHF.